These 20 T cell receptor beta chains were sequenced from one sample in a study of T cells after yellow fever vaccination (dated by TCRdb to the late 2010s). According to the study, the label for this sample's treatment or condition signals: live attenuated yellow fever vaccine strain. Library creation used 5' RACE. The sequencer was an Illumina NovaSeq 6000. The public reads were run again by TCRdb, first through fastp at Q25 and then through MiXCR, and only productive beta chains were kept. For every CDR3 protein sequence, its rows merge into one entry that carries the most common genes and DNA. The sample data list some 350,000 distinct CDR3 sequences, and about 4% of these were observed just once. The ten largest clones capture 24% of the sample. Sequencing was performed on PBMCs, taken 5 days after the yellow fever booster vaccination. The receptors originated from a man aged 18 to 29 who received the YFV17D yellow fever vaccine.

This clonotype was seen a few times. The chain has TRBV12-5 and TRBJ2-1; D gene ambiguous. Germline CDR1 is LGHNT and CDR2 is FRNRAP. V was clipped by 4 bases and J by 8 bases, with 21 bases between them. This CDR3 is built from 16 residues. CDR3 residues: CASGSQIRFPLDEQFF. The CDR3 region has the DNA TGTGCTAGTGGTTCCCAAATCAGGTTCCCCCTGGATGAGCAGTTCTTC.

Only a few counts were recorded for this clonotype. This chain uses TRBV4-2 with TRBJ2-1, with D hard to call. Germline V lookup: CDR1 LGHNA, CDR2 YNFKEQ. V lost 4 bases and J lost 9, with 13 bases in between. The CDR3 extends over 13 amino acids. CDR3 in DNA: TGTGCCAGCAGCCCCGGGTCCGGTTTTGAGCAGTTCTTC. Its protein is CASSPGSGFEQFF.

The chain has TRBV10-3 and TRBJ2-5, with D possibly matching TRBD2 (6 bases). Trimming removed 10 bases at V and 0 bases at J, with 18 bases between. This CDR3 is built from 15 residues. Germline CDR1 ENHRY, CDR2 SYGVKD. The CDR3 DNA reads as TGTGCCACACAGAGAGGGACTGGAGACCAAGAGACCCAGTACTTC. Its protein is CATQRGTGDQETQYF.

The rearrangement joins TRBV15 to TRBJ2-2; 7 bases agree with TRBD1. With V trimmed by 5 bases and J by 4 bases, 7 bases remained unmatched. This CDR3 comprises 15 residues. Looked up from germline, CDR1 is LNHNV and CDR2 is YYDKDF (reference sequence). CDR3 sequence reads: CATSRSRQGTGELFF. In nucleotides, the CDR3 is TGTGCCACCAGCCGTAGTCGACAGGGCACCGGGGAGCTGTTTTTT.

In its sample, this clonotype was seen a few times. The rearrangement joins TRBV11-2 to TRBJ2-5; 12 positions match TRBD1. The germline V gene encodes CDR1 SGHAT and CDR2 FQNNGV. This CDR3 comprises 16 residues. J was trimmed by 5 bases and V by 0 bases; bases with no gene match: 4. CDR3 loop: CASSLDGTGGDETQYF. In DNA, the CDR3 is TGTGCCAGCAGCTTAGACGGGACAGGGGGCGACGAGACCCAGTACTTC. The variable domain in full, with the rest retrieved from reference TRBV11-2 and TRBJ2-5, is EAGVAQSPRYKIIEKRQSVAFWCNPISGHATLYWYQQILGQGPKLLIQFQNNGVVDDSQLPKDRFSAERLKGVDSTLKIQPAKLEDSAVYLCASSLDGTGGDETQYFGPGTRLLVL.

This clonotype was found many times. The rearrangement links TRBV20-1 to TRBJ2-1, with unresolved D. CDR1 and CDR2 from the germline V gene are DFQATT and SNEGSKA (reference sequence). This CDR3 is built from 10 residues. V lost 4 bases and J 6 bases, leaving 4 bases between the germline ends. This chain's CDR3 is CSATSNEQFF. The DNA of the CDR3 is TGCAGTGCTACGAGCAATGAGCAGTTCTTC.

This clonotype occurred a few times. The V gene is TRBV5-1, the J gene TRBJ2-7, with 10 bases matching TRBD2. CDR1 and CDR2 from the germline V gene are SGHRS and YFSETQ. The trim removed 5 bases at V and 4 bases at J, leaving 9 bases unmatched. The CDR3 is made up of 15 amino acids. In nucleotides, the CDR3 is TGCGCCAGCAGGATGACTAGCGGGCAAACATACGAGCAGTACGTC. Translating gives CASRMTSGQTYEQYV.

This clonotype was seen ten or more times. This chain's CDR3 is CASSLSRSYGYTF. The CDR3, as DNA: TGTGCCAGCAGTTTATCCAGAAGCTATGGCTACACCTTC. The chain uses TRBV27 and TRBJ1-2; D gene unclear. V dropped 0 bases and J dropped 4 bases, with 6 bases sitting between them. The CDR3 has 13 amino acids. CDR1 and CDR2 (germline): MNHEY, SMNVEV (reference sequence).

This clonotype was seen a handful of times. V gene TRBV20-1 combines with J gene TRBJ2-3; 10 bases are shared with TRBD2. The V and J ends lost 6 bases and 3 bases, in that order; junction bases with no gene match: 9. The CDR3 extends over 15 amino acids. Germline lookup yields CDR1 DFQATT and CDR2 SNEGSKA (reference sequence). The CDR3 reads CSALKRGGVTDTQYF. In nucleotides, the CDR3 is TGCAGTGCCCTGAAGCGGGGGGGCGTAACAGATACGCAGTATTTT.

This clonotype was recorded many times. The rearrangement uses TRBV5-1 and TRBJ2-5, with a weak D call TRBD2 (5 bases). The V gene lost 3 bases and the J gene lost 4 bases, with 13 bases spanning the gap. The CDR3 spans 14 residues. The germline gives CDR1 SGHRS, CDR2 YFSETQ. The CDR3 is CASSSGLTAETQYF. CDR3 nucleotides: TGCGCCAGCAGCTCAGGACTCACAGCAGAGACCCAGTACTTC.

This clonotype was observed a handful of times. This chain links TRBV4-3 with TRBJ2-3; D may be TRBD2 (5 bases). The CDR3 covers 15 residues. Germline-derived CDR1 and CDR2 are LGHNA and YSLEER. Trimming stripped 3 bases from V and 1 base from J, with 11 bases between. The CDR3 bases are TGCGCCAGCAGCCAGGGAGAGATGGGCACAGATACGCAGTATTTT. Translating it yields CASSQGEMGTDTQYF.

This chain links TRBV6-2 or TRBV6-3 with TRBJ2-2; 8 nucleotides align to TRBD2. This CDR3 region has 16 residues. Germline CDR1 reads MNHEY; CDR2 reads SVGEGT. V shed 6 bases and J 0 bases; nucleotides not matched to a gene: 6. For the CDR3, the DNA is TGTGCCAGCAGCTCCGGGGGGGCCTCGAACACCGGGGAGCTGTTTTTT. It encodes CASSSGGASNTGELFF.

Many counts were recorded for this clonotype. The J gene is TRBJ2-2, the V gene TRBV6-2 or TRBV6-3; D not resolved. CDR3 length: 14 amino acids. The V end was cut by 5 bases, the J end by 1 base, with 8 bases between. Germline-derived CDR1 and CDR2 are MNHEY and SVGEGT. DNA of the CDR3: TGTGCCAGCAGTCTACTTGGGAACACCGGGGAGCTGTTTTTT. Translation gives CASSLLGNTGELFF.

This clonotype has at least ten counts. J is TRBJ2-1 and V is TRBV5-5, with TRBD2 matching over 7 bases. Germline V CDR1 and CDR2: SGHKS, YYEKEE (reference sequence). This CDR3 comprises 16 residues. V lost 4 bases to trimming and J lost 4 bases; unmatched junction nucleotides: 11. The CDR3 region is CASSALGAGVYNEQFF. In nucleotides, the CDR3 is TGTGCCAGCAGCGCCCTCGGTGCGGGGGTTTACAATGAGCAGTTCTTC.

The genes are TRBV18 and TRBJ1-5; no reliable D call. The V end was cut by 6 bases, the J end by 2 bases, with 17 bases between. The CDR3 contains 16 residues. Germline V CDR1 and CDR2: KGHSH, LQKENI. The CDR3 DNA reads TGTGCCAGCTCCCCCTGGAGGGAGATGGGCAATCAGCCCCAGCATTTT. Protein: CASSPWREMGNQPQHF.

This clonotype was detected only a few times. The CDR3, as DNA: TGTGCCAGCAGCTCGACTAGCGGGGGGGCGATCTATGAGCAGTTCTTC. Translation: CASSSTSGGAIYEQFF. The chain has TRBV7-7 and TRBJ2-1; TRBD2 agrees at 14 bases. V lost 4 bases to trimming and J lost 8 bases; unmatched junction nucleotides: 7. The germline V gene encodes CDR1 SSHAT and CDR2 FNYEAQ (reference sequence). The CDR3 extends over 16 amino acids.

This chain links TRBV27 with TRBJ2-3; D remains unclear. The CDR3 has 14 residues. Germline loops: CDR1 MNHEY, CDR2 SMNVEV (reference sequence). The germline V and J ends were trimmed by 1 base and 1 base, with 6 bases remaining between them. The CDR3 loop is CASSLLGGTDTQYF. CDR3 nucleotide sequence: TGTGCCAGCAGTTTATTGGGCGGCACAGATACGCAGTATTTT.

With regard to this clonotype: A much larger clone differs by one base, so this may be a read error. The gene calls are TRBV7-9 and TRBJ1-2; D is unclear. The CDR3 sequence is 13 residues long. The germline V gene encodes CDR1 SEHNR and CDR2 FQNEAQ (reference sequence). The CDR3: CASSLEIYYGFTF. CDR3 sequence (DNA): TGTGCCAGCAGCTTAGAAATCTACTATGGCTTCACCTTC.

This clonotype turned up a few times. This chain connects TRBV27 to TRBJ2-1, with 9 bases identical to TRBD1. CDR1 and CDR2 (germline): MNHEY, SMNVEV (reference sequence). V gave up 3 bases and J gave up 7 bases; unmatched junction bases: 4. There are 14 residues in the CDR3. The chain's CDR3 is CASSFRDRENEQFF. CDR3 sequence (DNA): TGTGCCAGCAGTTTCCGGGACAGGGAAAATGAGCAGTTCTTC.

This clonotype was seen only a few times. The DNA for the CDR3 is TGTGCCAGCAGCCCCTCAGGACAGGCGGATGAGCAGTTCTTC. Translation: CASSPSGQADEQFF. The chain links TRBV7-9 to TRBJ2-1; 7 bases map to TRBD1. The CDR3 contains 14 residues. The V gene's germline CDR1 is SEHNR and CDR2 FQNEAQ (reference sequence). J lost 8 bases, V lost 5 bases, and 9 bases had no gene match.